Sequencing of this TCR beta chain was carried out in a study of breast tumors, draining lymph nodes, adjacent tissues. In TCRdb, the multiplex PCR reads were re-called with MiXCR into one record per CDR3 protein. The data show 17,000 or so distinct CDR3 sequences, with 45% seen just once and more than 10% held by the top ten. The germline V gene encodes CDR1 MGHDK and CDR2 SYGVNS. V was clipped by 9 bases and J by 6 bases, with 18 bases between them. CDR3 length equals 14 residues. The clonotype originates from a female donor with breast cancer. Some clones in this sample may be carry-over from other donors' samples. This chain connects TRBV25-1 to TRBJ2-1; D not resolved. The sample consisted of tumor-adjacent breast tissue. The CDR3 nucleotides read TGTGCCAGTTCCGTCCGGAGTTTGGTCAATGAGCAGTTCTTC. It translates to CASSVRSLVNEQFF.